This T cell receptor beta chain was found in a study of blood T cell repertoires in COVID-19. Study-wide context: Acute and convalescent COVID-19 samples came from the United States, Italy and Spain. Sample material is recorded as cDNA or gDNA derived from T cells, B-cell-depleted T cells, or PBMCs.

From germline, CDR1 is SGHNT and CDR2 YYREEE (reference sequence). CDR3 length equals 17 residues. The junction had 18 bases not matched to a gene; V was cut back by 0 bases and J by 9 bases. How the authors handled the data: Reference gene primer amplification in the assay estimated nucleated cell counts. The repertoire was sequenced with immunoSEQ multiplex PCR; TCRdb's copy has only in-frame clones and lacks some. The D gene and trimming were derived from the DNA, and the V and J assignments and clone size from that table. This sample has 260,000 or so clones; 88% occur once, and the top ten carry about 0.7%.

V gene TRBV5-4 combines with J gene TRBJ2-7; 7 bases agree with TRBD1. The sample taken for sequencing was peripheral blood. This receptor was identified in a human donor in a cohort sampled during active COVID-19. The CDR3 DNA reads as TGTGCCAGCAGCTTGGGGGGGACAGCCGTACCTGCGACCGGGCAGTACTTC. Encoded protein: CASSLGGTAVPATGQYF.